This T cell receptor (beta chain) was captured by sequencing in a study of T cells expressing NK-cell markers. 5'RACE template switching with UMIs generated TCR beta cDNA. From the 5' RACE reads, TCRdb lists one entry per CDR3 protein and no DNA. Its clone listing holds about 180,000 distinct CDR3 sequences. This CDR3 is 16 amino acids long. Looked up from germline, CDR1 is MNHEY and CDR2 is SMNVEV (reference sequence). About this clonotype itself: What it binds is unknown.

Overall study results and limits: The study found dominant NKG2C+ clonotypes at roughly 1.0-7.5% of CD8+ T cells in over five donors.

The TCR sequence derives from a man aged 18 to 69 in good health. The genes are TRBV27 and TRBJ1-4; TCRdb proposes TRBD1, but this gene call is untestable without DNA. The sample consisted of blood T cells: a sorted CD56 or NKG2C T cell subset, CD4+ or CD8+ T cells, or bulk PBMC T cells (not recorded which). CDR3 region: CASSSDRGPSNEKLFF.